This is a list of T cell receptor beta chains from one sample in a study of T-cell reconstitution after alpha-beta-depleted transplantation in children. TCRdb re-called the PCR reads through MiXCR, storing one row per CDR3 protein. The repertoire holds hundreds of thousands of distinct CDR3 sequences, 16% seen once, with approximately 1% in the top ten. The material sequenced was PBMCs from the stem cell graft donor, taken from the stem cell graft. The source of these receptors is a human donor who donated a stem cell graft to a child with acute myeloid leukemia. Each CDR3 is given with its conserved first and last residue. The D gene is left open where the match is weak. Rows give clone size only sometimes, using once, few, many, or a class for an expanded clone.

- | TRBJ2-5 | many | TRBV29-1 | TGCAGCGTTGGTAACGAATTTGGGGTCCAAGAGACCCAGTACTTC | CSVGNEFGVQETQYF
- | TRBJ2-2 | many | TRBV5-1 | TGCGCCAGCAGCGACGGCGGCGGGGAGCTGTTTTTT | CASSDGGGELFF
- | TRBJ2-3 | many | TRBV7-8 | TGTGCCAGCGGCGAGGGGGCAGATACGCAGTATTTT | CASGEGADTQYF
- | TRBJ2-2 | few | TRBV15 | TGTGCCACCAGAGAGGGACCGGTAACTGGATCTTTCGGCGGGGAGCTGTTTTTT | CATREGPVTGSFGGELFF
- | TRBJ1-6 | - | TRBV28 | TGTGCCAGCAGCATCCCTCAGGCACTAGCACCCCTCCACTTT | CASSIPQALAPLHF
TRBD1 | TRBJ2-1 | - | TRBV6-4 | TGTGCCAGCAGTGACTCGCGGAGACAGGGGATATTCTTC | CASSDSRRQGIFF
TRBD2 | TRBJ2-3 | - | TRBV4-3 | TGCGCCAGCAGCCTTTCGACCTTCCCTAGCGGGGTCACAGATACGCAGTATTTT | CASSLSTFPSGVTDTQYF
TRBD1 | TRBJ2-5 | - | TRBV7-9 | TGTGCCAGCAGCTCTGGGACAGGGGAGCAAGAGACCCAGTACTTC | CASSSGTGEQETQYF
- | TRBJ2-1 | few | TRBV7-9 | TGTGCCAGCAGCTTAGTGGGGGCCGCGGCCTACAATGAGCAGTTCTTC | CASSLVGAAAYNEQFF
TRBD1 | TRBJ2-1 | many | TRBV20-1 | TGCAGTGCTCCAGGACAGGGACATTACAATGAGCAGTTCTTC | CSAPGQGHYNEQFF
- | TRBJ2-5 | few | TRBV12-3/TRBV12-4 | TGTGCCAGCATCGCCAGGGACACGGACGCGACCCAGTACTTC | CASIARDTDATQYF
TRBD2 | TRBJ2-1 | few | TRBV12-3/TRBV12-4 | TGTGCCAGCAGTCCTAGCGGGGAGTCGCCTAAGCGGAATGAGCAGTTCTTC | CASSPSGESPKRNEQFF
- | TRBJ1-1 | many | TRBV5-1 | TGCGCCAGCAGCGCTTCAGCCCCTGAAGCTTTCTTT | CASSASAPEAFF
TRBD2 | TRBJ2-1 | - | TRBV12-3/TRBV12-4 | TGTGCCAGCAGTCCAAGACTAGCGGGGGGGCGGCAGTTCTTC | CASSPRLAGGRQFF
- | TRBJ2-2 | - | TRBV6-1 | TGTGCCAGCAGTGAAGGACGACACACCGGGGAGCTGTTTTTT | CASSEGRHTGELFF
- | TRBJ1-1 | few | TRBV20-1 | TGCAGTGCTAGAACTATCCAGGGAGGGATGAACACTGAAGCTTTCTTT | CSARTIQGGMNTEAFF
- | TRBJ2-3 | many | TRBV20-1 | TGCAGTGCTAGAGATCCGGCCACTAGCACAGATACGCAGTATTTT | CSARDPATSTDTQYF
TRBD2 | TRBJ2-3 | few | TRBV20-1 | TGCAGTGCTAGTGGGGGACTAGAGACTTCCACAGATACGCAGTATTTT | CSASGGLETSTDTQYF
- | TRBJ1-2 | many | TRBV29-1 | TGCAGCGTTGACTTGATGAATGGCTACACCTTC | CSVDLMNGYTF
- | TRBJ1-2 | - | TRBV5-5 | TGTGCCAGCAGCTTGGTCGCGGGGAATGACTATGGCTACACCTTC | CASSLVAGNDYGYTF
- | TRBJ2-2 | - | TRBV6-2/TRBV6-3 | TGTGCCAGCATATTGAGGGTCGGCGGGGAGCTGTTTTTT | CASILRVGGELFF
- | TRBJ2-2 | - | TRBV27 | TGTGCCAGCAGTTTATCCCCGAGGGGGAACACCGGGGAGCTGTTTTTT | CASSLSPRGNTGELFF
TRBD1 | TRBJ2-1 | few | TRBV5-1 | TGCGCCAGCAGCTTACGCCGAGGGGGACAGGACAACAATGAGCAGTTCTTC | CASSLRRGGQDNNEQFF
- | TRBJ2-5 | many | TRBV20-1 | TGCAGTGCTCCCGGCCGGGGCTTCCAAGAGACCCAGTACTTC | CSAPGRGFQETQYF
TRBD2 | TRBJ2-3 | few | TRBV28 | TGTGCCACCACAACCGTCAGGACTAGCGGGCCATATACGCAGTATTTT | CATTTVRTSGPYTQYF
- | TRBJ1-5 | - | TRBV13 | TGTGCCAGCACCCTGAGGGGAAATCAGCCCCAGCATTTT | CASTLRGNQPQHF
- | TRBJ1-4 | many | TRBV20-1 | TGTAGGTTTAATGAAAAACTGTTTTTT | CRFNEKLFF
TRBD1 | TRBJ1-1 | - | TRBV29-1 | TGCAGCGTAGATAAACAGGGGGTCCCTGAAGCTTTCTTT | CSVDKQGVPEAFF
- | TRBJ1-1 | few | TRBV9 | TGTGCCAGCAGCGCTGGATGGGGGCAGAACACTGAAGCTTTCTTT | CASSAGWGQNTEAFF
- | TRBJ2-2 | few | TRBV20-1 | TGCAGTGCCCCGCTGATGCCAGCGAACACCGGGGAGCTGTTTTTT | CSAPLMPANTGELFF
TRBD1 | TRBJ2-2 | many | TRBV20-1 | TGCAGTGCTGGGGTGACAGGGACGAACGGGGAGCTGTTTTTT | CSAGVTGTNGELFF
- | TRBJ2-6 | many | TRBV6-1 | TGTGCCAGCAGTGTTCGACAGGACGACTCTGGGGCCAACGTCCTGACTTTC | CASSVRQDDSGANVLTF
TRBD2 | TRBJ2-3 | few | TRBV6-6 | TGTGCCGTTAGCGGGGGACGCACAGATACGCAGTATTTT | CAVSGGRTDTQYF
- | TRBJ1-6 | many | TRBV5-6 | TGTGCCAGCAGCCCAGACAGGCGGAATTCACCCCTCCACTTT | CASSPDRRNSPLHF
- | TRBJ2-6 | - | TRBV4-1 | TGCGCCAGCAGCCAAGACCTCTCTGGGGCCAACGTCCTGACTTTC | CASSQDLSGANVLTF
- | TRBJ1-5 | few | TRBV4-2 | TGTGCCAGCAGCCAAGGAGGGACTTCCAATCAGCCCCAGCATTTT | CASSQGGTSNQPQHF
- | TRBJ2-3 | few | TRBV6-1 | TGTGCCAGCAATGGTCTTGGCGACCCGGGCACAGATACGCAGTATTTT | CASNGLGDPGTDTQYF
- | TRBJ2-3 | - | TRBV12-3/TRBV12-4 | TGTGCCAGCAGTTCAGTACAGGGCACAGATACGCAGTATTTT | CASSSVQGTDTQYF
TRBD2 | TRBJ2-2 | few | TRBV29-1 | TGCAGCGTTGAAATGGGGCGGGGGGGCGATGGGGAGCTGTTTTTT | CSVEMGRGGDGELFF
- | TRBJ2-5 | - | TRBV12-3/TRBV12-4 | TGTGCCAGCAGCTATTCTCGACTGAGGCAAGAGACCCAGTACTTC | CASSYSRLRQETQYF